Listed below are T cell receptor beta chains from one sample, sequenced in a study of siplizumab effects on memory and regulatory T cells. Data came from immunoSEQ multiplex PCR; TCRdb stores just in-frame clones and leaves some out. This repertoire shows 57,000 or so clones, 93% found once; its top ten account for approximately 38%. Source material: CD8+ T cells sorted from blood. Receptor source: a human donor in good health. The CDR3 runs from the conserved cysteine through the conserved F or W. A D gene is named only where the DNA matches it firmly. Rows may omit the clone size; those that give it use once, few, many or a size class.

V	size	D	J	DNA	CDR3
TRBV10-3	-	-	TRBJ1-5	TGTGCCATCAGTGAGGAACAGGGCTACAATCAGCCCCAGCATTTT	CAISEEQGYNQPQHF
TRBV28	-	-	TRBJ2-7	TGTGCCAGCAGTTTTCCGACCTACGAGCAGTACTTC	CASSFPTYEQYF
TRBV30	-	-	TRBJ1-5	TGTGCCTGGAGCGAACCGGGGGCAATCAATCAGCCCCAGCATTTT	CAWSEPGAINQPQHF
TRBV4-1	-	-	TRBJ1-5	TGCGCCAGCAGCCAAGGATCACAGGGAGGTCAGCCCCAGCATTTT	CASSQGSQGGQPQHF
TRBV29-1	-	-	TRBJ2-6	TGCAGCGTTCTTCGAGGGGATGGGGCCAACGTCCTGACTTTC	CSVLRGDGANVLTF
TRBV28	-	-	TRBJ2-1	TGTGCCAGCAGTTTCGTCGGACAGAGCTCCTACAATGAGCAGTTCTTC	CASSFVGQSSYNEQFF
TRBV5-1	few	TRBD2	TRBJ2-1	TGCGCCAGCAGCTCCGGACTAGCGGGAGGGTCACTTCGCTACAATGAGCAGTTCTTC	CASSSGLAGGSLRYNEQFF
TRBV29-1	-	-	TRBJ1-4	TGCAGCGTTGACCGCCGCGGAGGGGCTAATGAAAAACTGTTTTTT	CSVDRRGGANEKLFF
TRBV2	-	TRBD2	TRBJ2-1	TGTGCCAGCCCTCTAGCGGGAGGGCCACGGGAGCAGTTCTTC	CASPLAGGPREQFF
TRBV19	-	-	TRBJ1-5	TGTGCCACTGCACGGGGGTCGGATAGCAATCAGCCCCAGCATTTT	CATARGSDSNQPQHF
TRBV9	-	-	TRBJ1-1	TGTGCCAGCAGCGTTGATAGAGTGAACACTGAAGCTTTCTTT	CASSVDRVNTEAFF
TRBV5-1	-	TRBD2	TRBJ2-2	TGCGCCAGCAGCTACTCCGGGACTAGCGGGAACACCGGGGAGCTGTTTTTT	CASSYSGTSGNTGELFF
TRBV27	-	TRBD1	TRBJ2-7	TGTGCCAGCTTCGGGACAGGGGGCTACGAGCAGTACTTC	CASFGTGGYEQYF
TRBV5-4	-	-	TRBJ2-3	TGTGCCAGCAGCCCCCAGTTTGGGGACACATTCACAGATACGCAGTATTTT	CASSPQFGDTFTDTQYF
TRBV13	-	TRBD1	TRBJ2-7	TGTGCCAGCAGCGAACCGGGACAGGGGGCGGACGAGCAGTACTTC	CASSEPGQGADEQYF
TRBV7-2	-	-	TRBJ2-7	TGTGCCAGCAGCTTAGAGGTCTCCTACGAGCAGTACTTC	CASSLEVSYEQYF
TRBV19	-	-	TRBJ2-1	TGTGCCAGTAGCCCCCATGGGCTTAGGTACAATGAGCAGTTCTTC	CASSPHGLRYNEQFF
TRBV7-9	-	-	TRBJ2-1	TGTGCCAGCAGCCGGGGACTCCCGGAGCAGTTCTTC	CASSRGLPEQFF
TRBV30	-	-	TRBJ2-7	TGTGCCTGGAGTGACGAAACAGGGTATCGAGTCTACGAGCAGTACTTC	CAWSDETGYRVYEQYF
TRBV30	once	-	TRBJ2-7	TGTGCCTGGAGTGGCGGGACTCTGACACTGGGGGAGCAGTACTTC	CAWSGGTLTLGEQYF
TRBV9	-	-	TRBJ2-7	TGTGCCAGCAGCCCCTTAGGTGACGAGCAGTACTTC	CASSPLGDEQYF
TRBV29-1	-	-	TRBJ1-1	TGCAGCGTTGAGGACGGCGGTACTGAAGCTTTCTTT	CSVEDGGTEAFF
TRBV19	-	-	TRBJ2-2	TGTGCCAGTAGTATAGCGGGGGCCCACACCGGGGAGCTGTTTTTT	CASSIAGAHTGELFF
TRBV7-8	-	TRBD2	TRBJ2-1	TGTGCCAGCAGCTTAGCGGGACTAGGGGCCTACAATGAGCAGTTCTTC	CASSLAGLGAYNEQFF
TRBV27	-	-	TRBJ2-1	TGTGCCAGCAGTTTACCGGGACACTCCAATGAGCAGTTCTTC	CASSLPGHSNEQFF
TRBV29-1	-	-	TRBJ1-1	TGCAGCGCGGTAGGAGGGGAGGCTTTCTTT	CSAVGGEAFF
TRBV10-2	-	-	TRBJ2-2	TGCGCCAGCAGTGAGATCGGCTATAGCGCGAACACCGGGGAGCTGTTTTTT	CASSEIGYSANTGELFF
TRBV7-9	-	-	TRBJ2-5	TGTGCCAGCAGCTCCCCGGGTCTAGGGGAGACCCAGTACTTC	CASSSPGLGETQYF
TRBV7-3	-	-	TRBJ2-5	TGTGCCAGCAGCTTAAATGCCGGGGGCAGCGAGACCCAGTACTTC	CASSLNAGGSETQYF
TRBV4-1	-	-	TRBJ2-2	TGCGCCAGCAGCCAAGATACCAACACCGGGGAGCTGTTTTTT	CASSQDTNTGELFF
TRBV11-2	-	TRBD2	TRBJ2-1	TGTGCCAGCAGCTTAGGCCAACTAGCGGGACCTTACAATGAGCAGTTCTTC	CASSLGQLAGPYNEQFF
TRBV19	-	-	TRBJ1-1	TGTGCCAGTAGCATCTTTGGACGGAGCACTGAAGCTTTCTTT	CASSIFGRSTEAFF
TRBV4-3	-	-	TRBJ2-7	TGCGCCAGCAGCCAAGATCGGCTGGGTCGGGAGCAGTACTTC	CASSQDRLGREQYF
TRBV5-1	few	TRBD1	TRBJ1-4	TGCGCCAGCAGCTTCCAGGGGGGCGGTGATGAAAAACTGTTTTTT	CASSFQGGGDEKLFF
TRBV7-2	-	-	TRBJ1-5	TGTGCCAGCAGCTTTTGGAGCAATCAGCCCCAGCATTTT	CASSFWSNQPQHF
TRBV6-5	-	-	TRBJ2-7	TGTGCCAGCAGTTACAGGCAGCTCCCAACCTACGAGCAGTACTTC	CASSYRQLPTYEQYF
TRBV5-1	-	-	TRBJ2-2	TGCGCCAGCAGCTGGGCCGCCGGGGAGCTGTTTTTT	CASSWAAGELFF